The source of this TCR beta chain is a study of PD-L1 blockade in urothelial cancer. Study overall: Blood drawn 3 weeks (second dose) and 6 weeks after treatment start was analyzed.

Using immunoSEQ multiplex PCR, the repertoire was profiled, and TCRdb retains in-frame clones only, with some absent. The sample lists more than 45,000 clones, approximately 81% occurring once. Time point: pretreatment peripheral blood. This clone has just a few counts. The starting material was PBMCs, obtained around atezolizumab (anti-PD-L1) treatment. The sequence was obtained from a man in his 70s with urothelial cancer.

In DNA form, the CDR3 reads TGCGCCAGCAGCCTCGGACAGCGTGCTGAGCAGTACTTC. The encoded protein is CASSLGQRAEQYF. The chain employs TRBV5-1 and TRBJ2-7, with a possible D match to TRBD1 (6 bases). The CDR3 has 13 amino acids. Trimming cost V 4 bases and J 7 bases, with 15 bases left between them. Germline V gene data show CDR1 as SGHRS and CDR2 as YFSETQ.